This TCR beta chain was documented in a study of blood T cell repertoires in COVID-19. Overall study context: Samples came from the United States, Italy and Spain, spanning acute and convalescent COVID-19. Nucleic acid was either cDNA or gDNA, and it came from T cells, B-cell-depleted T cells, or PBMCs.

Assay used: immunoSEQ multiplex PCR; TCRdb lists only in-frame clones, some missing. The sample consists of about 70,000 clones, about 82% of them appearing once. Trimming cost V 5 bases and J 2 bases; bases outside gene matches: 4. CDR3 length: 15 amino acids. Germline V lookup: CDR1 SEHNR, CDR2 FQNEAQ (reference sequence). The V gene is TRBV7-9, the J gene TRBJ2-3; the match to TRBD2 covers 10 bases. The sequenced sample consisted of peripheral blood. This TCR derives from a woman in her sixties with acute or convalescent COVID-19. CDR3 nucleotides: TGTGCCAGCAGCCTTAGCGGGAGGTACACAGATACGCAGTATTTT. This translates into CASSLSGRYTDTQYF.